Sequencing of this T cell receptor (beta chain) was carried out in a study of Ad26.COV2.S vaccination and SARS-CoV-2 variants. For the study at large: Doses of Ad26.COV2.S were injected into muscle once or twice, 56 days apart.

Overall study findings and caveats: There was a possibility that the TCR breadth and depth analyses underestimated total T cell responses. Higher spike-specific TCR breadth was found in vaccine recipients than in placebo recipients. Spike-specific responses of CD8+ and CD4+ T cells were reported to display substantial breadth after vaccination.

This clone was recorded once. The antigen is not known. Treatment of the sample: some 20 received Ad26.COV2.S at low or high dose, single or two shots; 5 received placebo; per-sample allocation not given. Each sample was drawn 63 days after the first injection (of vaccine or placebo). The CDR3 sequence is 14 residues long. V lost 4 bases, J lost 0 bases, and 9 bases lay in between. The germline CDR1 and CDR2 sequences are SGDLS and YYNGEE. This table comes from immunoSEQ multiplex PCR, and its TCRdb copy is limited to in-frame clones, with some not included. The table lists about 350,000 clones, approximately 84% of them singletons.

This sample comprised peripheral blood, obtained in a trial of Ad26.COV2.S vaccine versus placebo. The receptor was isolated from a person between 18 and 59 years old who received the Ad26.COV2.S COVID-19 vaccine or a placebo. The chain links TRBV9 to TRBJ2-3; unclear D gene. DNA for the CDR3: TGTGCCAGCAGCCGTCAACCGAGCACAGATACGCAGTATTTT. Amino acids: CASSRQPSTDTQYF.